This T cell receptor beta chain was documented in a study of early T cells in non-severe SARS-CoV-2 infection. Study-level information: Sequenced material consisted of bulk RNA (from unsorted whole blood), and chains were unpaired.

Individual cDNA molecules were tagged with unique molecular identifiers, the study reported. TCRdb re-called the 5' RACE reads through MiXCR, storing one row per CDR3 protein. This table has about 66,000 distinct CDR3 sequences, roughly 18% appearing once. As to this clonotype: Its antigen remains unknown.

Study results and caveats: Matching with VDJdb favored anti-spike CD8 responses (missing private and CD4 specificities).

Germline assignment: CDR1 KGHSH and CDR2 LQKENI. V was trimmed by 2 bases and J by 2 bases, leaving 10 bases between them. There are 16 residues in the CDR3. The sequence was obtained from an adult who was a healthcare worker with PCR-confirmed SARS-CoV-2 infection or an uninfected control (not recorded which). The chain uses TRBV18 and TRBJ1-6; D not certain. The material sequenced was whole blood, taken at baseline. DNA for the CDR3: TGTGCCAGCTCACCATTCGGGAGGGCCTATAATTCACCCCTCCACTTT. This sequence encodes CASSPFGRAYNSPLHF.